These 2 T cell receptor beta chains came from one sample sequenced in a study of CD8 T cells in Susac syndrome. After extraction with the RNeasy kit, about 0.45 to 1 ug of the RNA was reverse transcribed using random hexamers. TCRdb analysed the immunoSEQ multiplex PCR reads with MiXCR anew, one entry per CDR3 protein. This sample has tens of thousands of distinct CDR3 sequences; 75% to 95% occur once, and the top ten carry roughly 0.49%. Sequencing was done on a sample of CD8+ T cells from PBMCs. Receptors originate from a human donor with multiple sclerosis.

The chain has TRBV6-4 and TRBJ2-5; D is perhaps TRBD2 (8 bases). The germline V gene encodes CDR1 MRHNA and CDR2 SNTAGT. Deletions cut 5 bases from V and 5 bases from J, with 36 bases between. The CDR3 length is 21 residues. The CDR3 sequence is CASSKLGRGPETLPGWETQYF. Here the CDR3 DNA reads TGTGCCAGCAGTAAACTCGGGAGGGGGCCCGAAACCCTCCCCGGATGGGAGACCCAGTACTTC.

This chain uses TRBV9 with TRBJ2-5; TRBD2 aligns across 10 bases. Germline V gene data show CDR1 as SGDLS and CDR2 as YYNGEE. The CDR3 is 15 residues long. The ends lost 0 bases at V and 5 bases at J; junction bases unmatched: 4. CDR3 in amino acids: CASSVGSGRAETQYF. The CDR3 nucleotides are TGTGCCAGCAGCGTAGGCAGCGGGAGGGCGGAGACCCAGTACTTC.